This T cell receptor (beta chain) comes out of a study of T-cell reconstitution after alpha-beta-depleted transplantation in children. This sample's TCRbeta library carried unique molecular identifier barcodes. From the PCR reads, TCRdb called clonotypes with MiXCR, one entry per CDR3 protein. Of roughly 300,000 distinct CDR3 sequences listed, more than 8% are singletons. The sample holds a few counts of this clonotype. This receptor was taken from a human donor who donated a stem cell graft to a child with SCID. Sequenced here: PBMCs from the stem cell graft donor, sampled from the stem cell graft.

As DNA, the CDR3 is TGCGCCAGCAGTGAGTGGAACAGGGGTCTCTATGGCTACACCTTC. Translation: CASSEWNRGLYGYTF. The chain carries TRBV10-2 and TRBJ1-2; 7 bases are a match to TRBD1. Per the germline V gene, CDR1 is WSHSY and CDR2 is SAAADI. This CDR3 contains 15 residues. V was pared by 1 base and J by 4 bases, with 6 bases of the junction left unmatched.